This record looks at one T cell receptor beta chain sequence and its context. This clone was counted once. It has no known antigen specificity. Base qualities are not recorded, but no much larger clone differs from it by a single base. The immunoSEQ Assay, a bias-controlled multiplex PCR, was used to amplify TCRbeta CDR3 regions from genomic DNA. From the authors' description of their analysis: The number of nucleated cells in each sample was estimated by amplification of reference gene primers within the assay. To quantify the absolute abundance of each unique TCRbeta CDR3 rearrangement, sequence reads were collapsed and filtered. Productive Simpson clonality was computed per sample as the square root of Simpson's diversity index over productive rearrangements. TCRdb's version of the immuneACCESS table is confined to in-frame rearrangements and falls short of the full clone set. An unresolved V gene accounts for under half of the shortfall where checked; the remainder is of unknown origin. Clone size and V and J calls were adopted from that table, with D and trimming inferred from the DNA. The sample contains tens of thousands of clones, 79% of them found a single time. The top ten clones comprise 23% of the sample.

This entry comes from a study of blood T cell repertoires in COVID-19 (dated by TCRdb to the early 2020s). At the level of the whole study: The collaborator samples originated in the United States, Italy and Spain and spanned the acute and convalescent phases of COVID-19. Where available, HLA class I and class II types were taken from metadata supplied by the sample provider and were not determined by assay-based typing. Samples were obtained from the ongoing ImmuneRACE study (first 160 participants) and from over 1,000 subjects provided by 6 global collaborators. The repertoires were released in a freely available public database intended as a resource for research on the immune response to SARS-CoV-2. The sample metadata nearly always contained a de-identified subject ID, COVID-19 status, age in years and sex. Subjects who had been exposed to COVID-19, were actively infected with it, or had recovered from it provided the deeply sampled blood TCRbeta repertoires that made up the dataset. The material from the prospective study consisted of cDNA or gDNA derived from T cells, B-cell-depleted T cells, or PBMCs. The full study reports these points: The amount of clinical and demographic metadata varied by source and participant and was provided uncurated.

Whole blood was collected in K2EDTA tubes by collaborating institutions according to the institutions' own protocols. Collaborator samples were shipped for TCRbeta analysis as frozen whole blood, isolated PBMCs, or DNA extracted from either sample type. The germline V gene yields KGHSH for CDR1 and LQKENI for CDR2. Reading from cysteine to phenylalanine, the CDR3 counts 15 amino acids. CDR3 DNA only is kept here, 45 bases in frame from base 1. For this chain, trimming is 6 bases at the V end and 3 bases at the J end, and the number of junction bases without a gene match is 11. Sequencing input: peripheral blood. The sequence was obtained from a man in his 70s with acute or convalescent COVID-19. The chain uses TRBV18 and TRBJ2-7, and 7 junctional nucleotides match TRBD1. For the CDR3, the sequence is CASSVGQAKVYEQYF. The sequenced DNA: TGTGCCAGCTCTGTCGGACAGGCAAAAGTCTACGAGCAGTACTTC. Joined to the reference TRBV18 and TRBJ2-7 proteins, this CDR3 gives the full variable domain: NAGVMQNPRHLVRRRGQEARLRCSPMKGHSHVYWYRQLPEEGLKFMVYLQKENIIDESGMPKERFSAEFPKEGPSILRIQQVVRGDSAAYFCASSVGQAKVYEQYFGPGTRLTVT.